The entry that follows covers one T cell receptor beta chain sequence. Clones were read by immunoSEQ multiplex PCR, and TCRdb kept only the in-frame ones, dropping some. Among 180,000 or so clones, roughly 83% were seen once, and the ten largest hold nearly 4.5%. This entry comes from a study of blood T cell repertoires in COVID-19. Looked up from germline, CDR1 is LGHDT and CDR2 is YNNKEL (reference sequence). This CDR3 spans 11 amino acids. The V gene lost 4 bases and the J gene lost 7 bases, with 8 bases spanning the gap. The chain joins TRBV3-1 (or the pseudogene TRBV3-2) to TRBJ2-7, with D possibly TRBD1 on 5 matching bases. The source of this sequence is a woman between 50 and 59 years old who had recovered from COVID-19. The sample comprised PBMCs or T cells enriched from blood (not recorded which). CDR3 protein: CASSLKGEQYV. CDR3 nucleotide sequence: TGTGCCAGCAGCCTGAAGGGGGAGCAGTACGTC.